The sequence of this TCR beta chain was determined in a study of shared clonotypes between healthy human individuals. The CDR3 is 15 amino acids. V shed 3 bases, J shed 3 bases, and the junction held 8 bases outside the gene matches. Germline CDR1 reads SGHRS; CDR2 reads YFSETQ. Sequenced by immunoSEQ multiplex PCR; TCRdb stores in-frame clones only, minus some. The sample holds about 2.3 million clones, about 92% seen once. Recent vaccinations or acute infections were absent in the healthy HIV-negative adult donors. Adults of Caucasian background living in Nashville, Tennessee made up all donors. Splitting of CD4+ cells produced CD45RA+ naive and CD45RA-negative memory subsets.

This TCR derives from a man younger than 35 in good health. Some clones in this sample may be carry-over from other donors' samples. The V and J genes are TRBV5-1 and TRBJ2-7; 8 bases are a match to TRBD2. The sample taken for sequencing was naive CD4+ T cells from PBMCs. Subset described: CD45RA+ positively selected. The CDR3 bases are TGCGCCAGCAGCTCCAGGGTAGCGGGACTCTACGAGCAGTACTTC. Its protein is CASSSRVAGLYEQYF.